One sample yielded the 6 T cell receptor beta chains listed below, sequenced in a study of Ad26.COV2.S vaccination and SARS-CoV-2 variants (dated by TCRdb to the early 2020s). The meaning of the sample's treatment or condition label: approximately 18 received Ad26.COV2.S at low or high dose, single or two shots; a few received placebo; per-sample allocation not given. Repertoires of vaccine and placebo recipients were sequenced from samples taken on day 63 after the first injection. Preparation of the library involved the immunoSEQ multiplex PCR assay. Drawn from immuneACCESS, this table holds only the in-frame rearrangements with V and J called that TCRdb kept. Clones are partly lost; checked studies trace under half to an unresolved V gene and leave the rest unexplained. The sample table holds over 400,000 clones, of which 90% were seen once. The ten largest clones add up to about 4.1% of the sample.

Sequencing was performed on peripheral blood, taken in a trial of Ad26.COV2.S vaccine versus placebo. The origin of the receptors is a person between 18 and 65 years old who received the Ad26.COV2.S COVID-19 vaccine or a placebo.

This clone has only one observation. The chain employs TRBV10-3 and TRBJ2-2; the match to TRBD2 covers 13 bases. Germline V lookup: CDR1 ENHRY, CDR2 SYGVKD. This CDR3 comprises 15 residues. The junction had 2 bases not matched to a gene; V was cut back by 4 bases and J by 6 bases. The CDR3 loop is CAISGGLAGAGELFF. The DNA of the CDR3 is TGTGCCATCAGTGGAGGACTAGCGGGAGCCGGGGAGCTGTTTTTT.

V is TRBV6-2 or TRBV6-3 and J is TRBJ2-7; D not certain. The CDR3 covers 15 residues. Between the trimmed V and J ends, which lost 0 bases and 2 bases, there was a span of 11 bases. The germline gives CDR1 MNHEY, CDR2 SVGEGT. This chain's CDR3 is CASSYSVRRTYEQYF. The CDR3 coding sequence is TGTGCCAGCAGTTACTCGGTTAGGAGAACCTACGAGCAGTACTTC.

The chain joins TRBV10-3 to TRBJ1-5; possible D gene TRBD1, 6 bases. CDR1 and CDR2 from the germline V gene are ENHRY and SYGVKD. This CDR3 spans 14 amino acids. V dropped 6 bases and J dropped 6 bases, with 15 bases sitting between them. The CDR3 sequence is CAIRSGGEGQPQHF. CDR3 DNA: TGTGCCATCAGATCCGGGGGCGAGGGTCAGCCCCAGCATTTT.

This clone has a single count. The J gene is TRBJ2-3, the V gene TRBV7-2; 7 bases fit TRBD2. CDR1 and CDR2 (germline): SGHTA, FQGNSA. There are 13 residues in the CDR3. After removal of 8 bases from V and 1 base from J, the junction contained 3 bases not matched to a gene. The CDR3 nucleotides are TGTGCCAGCGTGCTAGCGGGCACAGATACGCAGTATTTT. Translation gives CASVLAGTDTQYF. The full variable domain, completed using reference TRBV7-2 and TRBJ2-3, is GAGVSQSPSNKVTEKGKDVELRCDPISGHTALYWYRQSLGQGLEFLIYFQGNSAPDKSGLPSDRFSAERTGGSVSTLTIQRTQQEDSAVYLCASVLAGTDTQYFGPGTRLTVL.

The chain combines TRBV7-8 with TRBJ1-4; 8 bases align to TRBD1. Germline V gives CDR1 SGHVS, CDR2 FQNEAQ. The CDR3 spans 14 residues. V shed 5 bases, J shed 8 bases, and the junction held 7 bases outside the gene matches. CDR3 nucleotide sequence: TGTGCCAGCAGCCCCGACAGGACAGGGGAAAAACTGTTTTTT. Its translation is CASSPDRTGEKLFF. Full variable domain (rest looked up from reference TRBV7-8 and TRBJ1-4): GAGVSQSPRYKVAKRGQDVALRCDPISGHVSLFWYQQALGQGPEFLTYFQNEAQLDKSGLPSDRFFAERPEGSVSTLKIQRTQQEDSAVYLCASSPDRTGEKLFFGSGTQLSVL.

The chain carries TRBV9 and TRBJ1-1; the match to TRBD1 covers 8 bases. The V gene's germline CDR1 is SGDLS and CDR2 YYNGEE. The CDR3 covers 14 residues. V gave up 3 bases and J gave up 4 bases; unmatched junction bases: 5. Here the CDR3 reads CASSGRQGSTEAFF. Written as DNA, the CDR3 is TGTGCCAGCAGCGGTCGACAGGGGTCCACTGAAGCTTTCTTT.